This entry lists 14 T cell receptor beta chains sequenced from one sample in a study of breast tumors, draining lymph nodes, adjacent tissues. Samples came from axillary lymph nodes draining the breast cancer. TCRdb re-called the multiplex PCR reads through MiXCR, storing one row per CDR3 protein. The table has tens of thousands of distinct CDR3 sequences, approximately 28% seen once. Sequences were obtained from axillary lymph node tissue. The receptor set was obtained from a female donor with breast cancer. Some clones in this sample may be carry-over from other donors' samples.

This clonotype was recorded at least ten times. J is TRBJ2-7 and V is TRBV11-3; D is uncertain. V was cut by 1 base and J by 7 bases, with 5 bases left in between. This CDR3 is built from 11 residues. Germline V gene sequence: CDR1 SGHNT, CDR2 YENEEA. CDR3 DNA: TGTGCCAGCAGCTTAGCACTGGAGCAGTACTTC. Its protein product is CASSLALEQYF.

This clonotype was seen many times. The chain has TRBV15 and TRBJ2-2; unclear D gene. The ends were cut back, 1 base at V and 0 bases at J, with 9 bases in the middle. Germline lookup yields CDR1 LNHNV and CDR2 YYDKDF (reference sequence). The length of the CDR3 is 16 residues. The CDR3 DNA follows: TGTGCCACCAGCAGAGTTCGGGTAACGAACACCGGGGAGCTGTTTTTT. Translated, it gives CATSRVRVTNTGELFF.

For this clonotype: This may arise from a read error, as a much more abundant clone is one base away. The rearrangement uses TRBV11-2 and TRBJ2-7; D gene ambiguous. The CDR3 totals 16 residues. Germline-derived CDR1 and CDR2 are SGHAT and FQNNGV. The CDR3 sequence is CASSLEPGPGFHEQYF. CDR3 coding DNA: TGTGCCAGCAGCCTAGAGCCCGGACCGGGTTTCCACGAGCAGTACTTC.

This chain joins TRBV6-1 and TRBJ1-1; 9 nucleotides line up with TRBD1. Germline V CDR1 and CDR2: MNHNS, SASEGT. This CDR3 contains 13 residues. Trimming removed 6 bases from V and 11 bases from J; junction bases left unmatched: 10. The CDR3 protein is CASSVQGAGTAFF. In DNA, the CDR3 is TGTGCCAGCAGCGTACAGGGGGCGGGGACCGCTTTCTTT.

This clonotype has a count of ten or more. The chain carries TRBV7-2 and TRBJ1-6; no definite D call. The CDR3 has 12 amino acids. The ends were cut back, 4 bases at V and 14 bases at J, with 12 bases in the middle. Germline lookup yields CDR1 SGHTA and CDR2 FQGNSA. This CDR3 reads CASSYSAGSLHF. CDR3 sequence (DNA): TGTGCCAGCAGCTACAGCGCGGGGTCCCTCCACTTT.

This clonotype was detected many times. The chain has TRBV6-2 or TRBV6-3 and TRBJ2-3; tentative D call: TRBD2 (6 bases). Germline-derived CDR1 and CDR2 are MNHEY and SVGEGT. This CDR3 comprises 16 residues. Deletions cut 2 bases from V and 4 bases from J, with 16 bases between. The CDR3: CASSYVGGVGADTQYF. The CDR3 DNA reads as TGTGCCAGCAGTTACGTGGGCGGGGTAGGTGCAGATACGCAGTATTTT.

In its sample, this clonotype was seen many times. The genes are TRBV7-6 and TRBJ2-6, with 8 bases aligning to TRBD1. Germline assignment: CDR1 SGHVS and CDR2 FNYEAQ. V lost 5 bases, J lost 3 bases, and 3 bases stayed unmatched. This CDR3 region has 15 residues. CDR3 in amino acids: CASSGGTGGANVLTF. As DNA, the CDR3 is TGTGCCAGCAGCGGGGGGACAGGTGGGGCCAACGTCCTGACTTTC.

This clonotype was recorded many times. The rearrangement joins TRBV5-1 to TRBJ2-1, with 11 bases fitting TRBD1. V was clipped by 7 bases and J by 6 bases; unmatched bases: 6. This CDR3 contains 14 residues. The germline gives CDR1 SGHRS, CDR2 YFSETQ. The CDR3 DNA follows: TGCGCCAGCGCGAGGGGGACAGGGGGCAATGAGCAGTTCTTC. Translation gives CASARGTGGNEQFF.

This clonotype appeared many times. For the CDR3, the DNA is TGCGCCAGCAGCTTGGGGGGACAGGGGCGGATCGAGCAGTACTTC. This sequence encodes CASSLGGQGRIEQYF. The chain carries TRBV5-1 and TRBJ2-7; the match to TRBD1 covers 10 bases. Germline V CDR1 and CDR2: SGHRS, YFSETQ. V shed 0 bases and J 6 bases; nucleotides not matched to a gene: 6. The CDR3 length is 15 residues.

This chain connects TRBV4-1 to TRBJ1-1, with D possibly matching TRBD1 (6 bases). This CDR3 spans 14 amino acids. Trimming removed 2 bases at V and 6 bases at J, with 13 bases between. Per germline, CDR1 MGHRA and CDR2 YSYEKL. The CDR3 coding sequence is TGCGCCAGCAGCCAAACGCAGGGGTGGGCTGAAGCTTTCTTT. Encoded protein: CASSQTQGWAEAFF.

Worth noting for this clonotype: Germline is not matched at one junction end, which may reflect a read error. The chain employs TRBV7-2 and TRBJ2-1, with 12 bases aligning to TRBD2. Germline CDR1 SGHTA, CDR2 FQGNSA. The CDR3 is made up of 16 amino acids. The CDR3 bases are TGTGCCAGCAGTTTAGGACTAGCGGGAAGGTCGGGTGAGCAGTTCTTC. Translating it yields CASSLGLAGRSGEQFF. Based on the CDR3 plus reference TRBV7-2 and TRBJ2-1, the full variable domain is GAGVSQSPSNKVTEKGKDVELRCDPISGHTALYWYRQSLGQGLEFLIYFQGNSAPDKSGLPSDRFSAERTGGSVSTLTIQRTQQEDSAVYLCASSLGLAGRSGEQFFGPGTRLTVL.

This clonotype was counted only a few times. This chain joins TRBV7-9 and TRBJ1-1; D gene unclear. The CDR3 extends over 12 amino acids. The germline V gene encodes CDR1 SEHNR and CDR2 FQNEAQ (reference sequence). Deletions cut 5 bases from V and 12 bases from J, with 16 bases between. CDR3 region: CASSPDSPGTFF. For the CDR3, the DNA is TGTGCCAGCAGCCCCGACTCCCCCGGTACTTTCTTT.

This clonotype was observed a few times. A much larger clone lies a single base off, so this may be a read error. The rearrangement uses TRBV5-4 and TRBJ2-7; TRBD1 might be the D (6 bases). CDR1 and CDR2 (germline): SGHNT, YYREEE (reference sequence). This CDR3 is 14 amino acids long. Trimming removed 4 bases from V and 4 bases from J, with 15 bases in between. CDR3 loop: CASSLRDTPYEQYF. The CDR3 nucleotides are TGTGCCAGCAGCCTTCGGGACACGCCGTACGAGCAGTACTTC.

This clonotype occurred a few times. J is TRBJ2-2 and V is TRBV4-3; unclear D gene. Trimming left V 0 bases short and J 7 bases short, with 6 bases between. CDR3 length equals 13 residues. Germline V lookup: CDR1 LGHNA, CDR2 YSLEER. CDR3 DNA: TGCGCCAGCAGCCAAGATGTCTTCGGGGAGCTGTTTTTT. This translates into CASSQDVFGELFF.